Described below is a single TCR beta chain sequence and its context. Its matching antigen is unknown. This sample stems from a study of post-analysis software for immune sequencing data. Trimming pared 5 bases from V and 5 bases from J, leaving 7 bases between. The germline CDR1 and CDR2 sequences are SQVTM and ANQGSEA. The length of the CDR3 is 11 residues. Built from TCR beta cDNA, the libraries had unique molecular identifiers in them. Input of about 0.9 to 10 million T cells yielded a few hundred thousand cDNA molecules. TCRdb analysed the PCR reads with MiXCR anew, one entry per CDR3 protein. The sample has around 710,000 distinct CDR3 sequences, approximately 44% seen once. Study conclusions and caveats: Five or six TRBV segments were significantly more frequent in patients than in controls. TRBV5-6, TRBV5-1 and TRBV20-1 were among these segments.

The clonotype originates from a girl aged 10 to 17 with multiple sclerosis. The specimen was blood. V is TRBV29-1 and J is TRBJ2-1; D is uncertain. The CDR3 protein is CSVLQNNEQFF. The CDR3 DNA follows: TGCAGCGTTCTTCAGAACAATGAGCAGTTCTTC.